Listed below are T cell receptor beta chains from one sample, sequenced in a study of siplizumab effects on memory and regulatory T cells. This table comes from immunoSEQ multiplex PCR, and its TCRdb copy is limited to in-frame clones, with some not included. This sample has tens of thousands of clones; roughly 96% occur once, and the top ten carry about 0.1%. The source material was naive CD8+ T cells sorted from blood. These receptors all come from a human donor in good health. CDR3s include the opening cysteine and the closing phenylalanine or tryptophan. The D gene is left open where the match is weak. Size values are once, few and many counts, or a class for expanded clones, and some rows have none.

j_call,d_call,v_call,clone_size,cdr3_aa,cdr3_nt
TRBJ1-6,-,TRBV9,-,CASSLGTGSPLHF,TGTGCCAGCAGCCTCGGGACCGGATCACCCCTCCACTTT
TRBJ2-2,-,TRBV27,-,CASSLYPPGEGGTSGELFF,TGTGCCAGCAGTTTATACCCCCCAGGGGAGGGGGGTACGTCCGGGGAGCTGTTTTTT
TRBJ2-7,-,TRBV11-3,-,CASSWDLNYEQYF,TGTGCCAGCAGCTGGGACCTGAACTACGAGCAGTACTTC
TRBJ2-5,-,TRBV7-9,-,CASSPKAMDRFQETQYF,TGTGCCAGCAGCCCCAAAGCGATGGACAGATTCCAAGAGACCCAGTACTTC
TRBJ1-1,-,TRBV19,-,CASSYPGAGTEAFF,TGTGCCAGTAGTTACCCAGGGGCGGGCACTGAAGCTTTCTTT
TRBJ1-4,TRBD1,TRBV2,-,CASSEWGYRGANEKLFF,TGTGCCAGCAGTGAATGGGGGTACAGGGGGGCTAATGAAAAACTGTTTTTT
TRBJ2-3,-,TRBV5-4,once,CASSSGWGGATDTQYF,TGTGCCAGCAGCTCTGGTTGGGGGGGGGCAACAGATACGCAGTATTTT
TRBJ2-5,-,TRBV2,-,CASSDNFGGRRETQYF,TGTGCCAGCAGTGATAATTTCGGAGGGCGAAGGGAGACCCAGTACTTC
TRBJ1-2,-,TRBV27,-,CASTPTFGAGARGYTF,TGTGCCAGCACCCCAACCTTCGGGGCGGGTGCCAGGGGCTACACCTTC
TRBJ2-2,-,TRBV7-6,-,CASSLFPGGAGELFF,TGTGCCAGCAGCTTATTCCCAGGAGGGGCCGGGGAGCTGTTTTTT
TRBJ1-4,TRBD1,TRBV7-2,once,CASSSDRGPSTNEKLFF,TGTGCCAGCAGCTCTGACAGGGGGCCCTCAACTAATGAAAAACTGTTTTTT
TRBJ1-5,-,TRBV28,-,CASSLSGHNQPQHF,TGTGCCAGCAGTTTATCAGGGCACAATCAGCCCCAGCATTTT
TRBJ1-5,-,TRBV27,-,CASSFRVQDNSNQPQHF,TGTGCCAGCAGTTTCAGAGTACAGGATAATAGCAATCAGCCCCAGCATTTT
TRBJ2-1,-,TRBV10-2,-,CASSEWPEATAAYNEQFF,TGCGCCAGCAGTGAGTGGCCAGAAGCGACAGCGGCTTACAATGAGCAGTTCTTC
TRBJ1-2,-,TRBV7-9,-,CASSSELSSGGNYGYTF,TGTGCCAGCAGCTCGGAACTATCTTCGGGTGGGAACTATGGCTACACCTTC
TRBJ1-3,-,TRBV4-1,-,CASSQGASGNTIYF,TGCGCCAGCAGCCAAGGGGCCTCTGGAAACACCATATATTTT
TRBJ2-3,-,TRBV7-9,-,CASSIHSGETDTQYF,TGTGCCAGCAGCATACACTCGGGGGAGACAGATACGCAGTATTTT
TRBJ2-1,-,TRBV7-2,-,CASSLGGGAYEQFF,TGTGCCAGCAGCTTAGGAGGGGGGGCGTATGAGCAGTTCTTC